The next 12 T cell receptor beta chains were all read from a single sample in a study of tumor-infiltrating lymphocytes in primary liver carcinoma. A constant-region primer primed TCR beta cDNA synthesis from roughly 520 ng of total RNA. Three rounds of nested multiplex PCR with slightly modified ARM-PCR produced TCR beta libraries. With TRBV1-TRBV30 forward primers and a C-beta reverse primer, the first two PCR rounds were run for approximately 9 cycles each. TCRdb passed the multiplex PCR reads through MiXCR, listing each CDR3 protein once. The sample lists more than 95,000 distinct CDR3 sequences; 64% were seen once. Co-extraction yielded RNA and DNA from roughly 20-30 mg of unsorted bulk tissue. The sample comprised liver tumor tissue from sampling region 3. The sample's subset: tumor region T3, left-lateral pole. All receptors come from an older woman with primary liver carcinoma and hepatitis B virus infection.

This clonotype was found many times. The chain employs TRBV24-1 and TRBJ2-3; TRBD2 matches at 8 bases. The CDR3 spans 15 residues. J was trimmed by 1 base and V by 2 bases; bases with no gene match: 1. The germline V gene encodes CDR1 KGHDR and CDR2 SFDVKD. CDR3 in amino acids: CATSDYGRGTDTQYF. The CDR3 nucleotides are TGTGCCACCAGTGATTACGGGAGGGGCACAGATACGCAGTATTTT.

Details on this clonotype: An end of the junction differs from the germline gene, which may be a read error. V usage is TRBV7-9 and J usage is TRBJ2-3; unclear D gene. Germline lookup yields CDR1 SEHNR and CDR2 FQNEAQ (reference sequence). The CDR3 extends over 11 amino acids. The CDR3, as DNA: TGTTCCAGCAGTTTAGGTGATACGCAGTATTTT. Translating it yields CSSSLGDTQYF.

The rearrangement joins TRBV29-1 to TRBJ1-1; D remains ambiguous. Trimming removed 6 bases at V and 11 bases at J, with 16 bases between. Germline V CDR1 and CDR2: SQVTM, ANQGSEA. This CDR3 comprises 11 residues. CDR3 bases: TGCAGCGTACCCTCCAATGCTATCGCTTTCTTT. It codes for CSVPSNAIAFF.

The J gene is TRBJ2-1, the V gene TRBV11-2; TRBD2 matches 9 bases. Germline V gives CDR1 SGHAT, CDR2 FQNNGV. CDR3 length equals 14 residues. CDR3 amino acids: CDFSLDPGLAGQFF. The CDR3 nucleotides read TGTGACTTCAGCTTAGATCCGGGGCTAGCGGGACAGTTCTTC.

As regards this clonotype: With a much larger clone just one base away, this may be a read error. CDR3 in DNA: TGTGCCAGCAGCCGCCCCGTGGGGGCGAACACTGAAGCTTTCTTT. This codes for CASSRPVGANTEAFF. The V gene is TRBV13, the J gene TRBJ1-1, with a weak D call TRBD1 (6 bases). This CDR3 is built from 15 residues. Germline CDR1 is PRHDT and CDR2 is FYEKMQ (reference sequence). The V gene lost 5 bases and the J gene lost 1 base, with 14 bases spanning the gap. The variable domain in full, with the rest retrieved from reference TRBV13 and TRBJ1-1, is AAGVIQSPRHLIKEKRETATLKCYPIPRHDTVYWYQQGPGQDPQFLISFYEKMQSDKGSIPDRFSAQQFSDYHSELNMSSLELGDSALYFCASSRPVGANTEAFFGQGTRLTVV.

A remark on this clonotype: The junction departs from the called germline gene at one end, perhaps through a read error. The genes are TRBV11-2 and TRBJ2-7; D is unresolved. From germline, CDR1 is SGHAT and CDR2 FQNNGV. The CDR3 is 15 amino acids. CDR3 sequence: CASSSTSVSNGEHYF. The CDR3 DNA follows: TGTGCCAGCAGTTCCACGAGCGTGAGCAATGGCGAGCACTACTTC.

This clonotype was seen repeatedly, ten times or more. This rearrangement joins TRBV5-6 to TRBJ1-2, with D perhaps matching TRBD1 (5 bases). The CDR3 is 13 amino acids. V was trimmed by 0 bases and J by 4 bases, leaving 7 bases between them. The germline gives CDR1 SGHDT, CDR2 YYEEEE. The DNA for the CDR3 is TGTGCCAGCAGCTTGGGCGGGGGCTATGGCTACACCTTC. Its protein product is CASSLGGGYGYTF.

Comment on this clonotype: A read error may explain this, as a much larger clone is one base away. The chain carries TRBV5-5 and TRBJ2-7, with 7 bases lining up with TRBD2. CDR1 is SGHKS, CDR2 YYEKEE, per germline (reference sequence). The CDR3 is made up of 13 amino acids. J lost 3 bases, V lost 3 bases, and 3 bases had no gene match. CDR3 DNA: TGTGCCAGCAGCTATGTAGCGGGCTACGAGCAGTACTTC. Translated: CASSYVAGYEQYF. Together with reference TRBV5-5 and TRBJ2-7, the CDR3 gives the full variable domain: DAGVTQSPTHLIKTRGQQVTLRCSPISGHKSVSWYQQVLGQGPQFIFQYYEKEERGRGNFPDRFSARQFPNYSSELNVNALLLGDSALYLCASSYVAGYEQYFGPGTRLTVT.

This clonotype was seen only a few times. This chain's CDR3 is CASSLGGGARGYGYTF. The CDR3 DNA is TGTGCCAGCAGTTTAGGGGGGGGGGCTAGGGGCTATGGCTACACCTTC. The rearrangement uses TRBV28 and TRBJ1-2; weak D call: TRBD1 (6 bases). Between the trimmed V and J ends, which lost 2 bases and 4 bases, there was a span of 17 bases. Germline lookup yields CDR1 MDHEN and CDR2 SYDVKM. The CDR3 is 16 amino acids.

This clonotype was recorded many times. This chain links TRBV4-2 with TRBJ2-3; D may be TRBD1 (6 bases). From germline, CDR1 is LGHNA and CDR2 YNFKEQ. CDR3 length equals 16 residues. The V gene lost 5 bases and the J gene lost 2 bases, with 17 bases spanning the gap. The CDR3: CASSTRQAPNTDTQYF. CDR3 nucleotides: TGTGCCAGCAGCACCCGACAGGCCCCAAACACAGATACGCAGTATTTT.

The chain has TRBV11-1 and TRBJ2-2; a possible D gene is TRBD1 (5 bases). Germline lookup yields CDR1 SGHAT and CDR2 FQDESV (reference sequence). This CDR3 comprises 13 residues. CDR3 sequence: CVSQGEGTGELFF. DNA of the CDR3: TGTGTCAGTCAAGGGGAAGGTACCGGGGAGCTGTTTTTT. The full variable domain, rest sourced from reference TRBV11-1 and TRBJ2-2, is EAEVAQSPRYKITEKSQAVAFWCDPISGHATLYWYRQILGQGPELLVQFQDESVVDDSQLPKDRFSAERLKGVDSTLKIQPAELGDSAMYLCVSQGEGTGELFFGEGSRLTVL.

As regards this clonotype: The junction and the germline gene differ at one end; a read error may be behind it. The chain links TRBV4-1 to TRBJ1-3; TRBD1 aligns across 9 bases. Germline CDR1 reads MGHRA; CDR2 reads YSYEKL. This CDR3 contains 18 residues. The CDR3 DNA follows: TGCGCCAGCAGCCCCCCGGGACAGGGAGGTTTGGCTGGAAACACCACATATTTT. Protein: CASSPPGQGGLAGNTTYF.